This T cell receptor (beta chain) was sequenced during a study of OX40 agonist ivuxolimab in advanced cancers. Study background: Of the participants, approximately 36% had some prior anti-PD-1, anti-PD-L1 or anti-CTLA-4 therapy, which was allowed.

The repertoire was sequenced with immunoSEQ multiplex PCR; TCRdb's copy has only in-frame clones and lacks some. Of around 100,000 clones detected, roughly 87% appear once; the ten largest clones hold about 0.31%. Trimming removed 3 bases from V and 4 bases from J, with 11 bases in between. Germline V gives CDR1 SGDLS, CDR2 YYNGEE. This CDR3 region has 14 residues. The chain joins TRBV9 to TRBJ2-1; tentatively, D is TRBD2 (6 bases). The sample was CD4+ or CD8+ T cells sorted from blood, taken in a trial of the OX40 agonist ivuxolimab. This receptor was identified in an adult with an advanced solid tumor such as melanoma, head and neck, liver or kidney cancer. CDR3 nucleotide sequence: TGTGCCAGCAGCGAGACTAGTAGGTACAATGAGCAGTTCTTC. Translated, it gives CASSETSRYNEQFF.